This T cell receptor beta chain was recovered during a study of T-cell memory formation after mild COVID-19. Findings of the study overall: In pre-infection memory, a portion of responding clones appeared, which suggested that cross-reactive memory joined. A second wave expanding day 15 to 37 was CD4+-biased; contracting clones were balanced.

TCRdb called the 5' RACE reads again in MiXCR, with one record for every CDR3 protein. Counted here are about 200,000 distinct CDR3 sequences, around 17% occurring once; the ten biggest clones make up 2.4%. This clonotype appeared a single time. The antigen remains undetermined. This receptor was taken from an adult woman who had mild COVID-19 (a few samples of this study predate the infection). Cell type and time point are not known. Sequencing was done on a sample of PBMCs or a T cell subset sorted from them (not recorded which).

The CDR3 nucleotides are TGTGCCAGCAGTCCGCCGGGACAGGGGGCTAACTATGGCTACACCTTC. Translated: CASSPPGQGANYGYTF. The V gene is TRBV12-3 or TRBV12-4, the J gene TRBJ1-2; 11 bases line up with TRBD1. CDR3 length: 16 amino acids. The junction had 5 bases not matched to a gene; V was cut back by 5 bases and J by 0 bases.